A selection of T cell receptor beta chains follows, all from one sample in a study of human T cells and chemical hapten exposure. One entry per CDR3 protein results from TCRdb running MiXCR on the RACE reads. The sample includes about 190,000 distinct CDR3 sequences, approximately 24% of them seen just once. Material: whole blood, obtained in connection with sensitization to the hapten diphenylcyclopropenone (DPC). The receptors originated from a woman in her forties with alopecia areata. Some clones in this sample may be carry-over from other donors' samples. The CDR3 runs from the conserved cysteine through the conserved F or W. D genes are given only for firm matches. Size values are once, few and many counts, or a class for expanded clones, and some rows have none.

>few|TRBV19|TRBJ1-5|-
TGTGCCAGTAGTCGTGAGGGCCACGGGGCCCTTAATCAGCCCCAGCATTTT
CASSREGHGALNQPQHF
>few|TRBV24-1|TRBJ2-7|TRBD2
TGTGCCACCAGTGGAGCGGGAAATATCTACGAGCAGTACTTC
CATSGAGNIYEQYF
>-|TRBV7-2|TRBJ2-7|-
TGTGCCAGCAGCTTAGGCTCTCCCCGGGGTTACGAGCAGTACTTC
CASSLGSPRGYEQYF
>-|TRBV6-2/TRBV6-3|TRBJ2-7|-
TGTGCCAGCAGATCCCTCCGGGACTTCCCCCTCTACGAGCAGTACTTC
CASRSLRDFPLYEQYF
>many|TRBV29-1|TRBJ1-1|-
TGCAGCGCCCAAGGACAGACTTACACTGAAGCTTTCTTT
CSAQGQTYTEAFF
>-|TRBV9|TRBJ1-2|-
TGTGCCAGCAGCGTAGTATGTGGGGATCATGGCTACACCTTC
CASSVVCGDHGYTF
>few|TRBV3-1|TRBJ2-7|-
TGTGCCAGCAGCCAATTTGGACAGAACTACGAGCAGTACTTC
CASSQFGQNYEQYF
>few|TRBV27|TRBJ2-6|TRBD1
TGTGCCAGCAGTTCGGACAGGGTTGGGTCTGGGGCCAACGTCCTGACTTTC
CASSSDRVGSGANVLTF
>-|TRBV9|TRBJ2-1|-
TGTGCCAGCAGCGTAGATCTTATAAGGAATGAGCAGTTCTTC
CASSVDLIRNEQFF
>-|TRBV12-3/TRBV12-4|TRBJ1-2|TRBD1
TGTGCCAGCAGGGGACAGGGGACCTATGGCTACACCTTC
CASRGQGTYGYTF
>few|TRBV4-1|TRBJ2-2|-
TGCGCCAGCAGCCAAGATTTGGGTTACGGGACCGGGGAGCTGTTTTTT
CASSQDLGYGTGELFF
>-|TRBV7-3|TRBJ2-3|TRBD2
TGTGCCAGCAGCTTAAGTGGACTAGCGGGAGTGGGAGATACGCAGTATTTT
CASSLSGLAGVGDTQYF
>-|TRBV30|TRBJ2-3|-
TGTGCCTGGAGCCACACAGATACGCAGTATTTT
CAWSHTDTQYF
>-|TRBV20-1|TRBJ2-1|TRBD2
TGCAGTGTCCAACCGGGACTAGCTAGAAATGAGCAGTTCTTC
CSVQPGLARNEQFF
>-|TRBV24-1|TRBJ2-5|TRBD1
TGTGCCACCAGTGATACGACAGGGGCGGTTCAAGAGACCCAGTACTTC
CATSDTTGAVQETQYF
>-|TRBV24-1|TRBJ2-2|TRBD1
TGTGCCACCAGCGAACCCGGACAGGGGAGGAACACCGGGGAGCTGTTTTTT
CATSEPGQGRNTGELFF
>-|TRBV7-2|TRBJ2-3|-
TGTGCCAGCAGCTTAGAGGGTCCCACAGATACGCAGTATTTT
CASSLEGPTDTQYF
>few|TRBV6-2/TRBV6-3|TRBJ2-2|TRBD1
TGTGCCAGCAGTTATTCCTTCAGGACAGGGGCCTTGAACACCGGGGAGCTGTTTTTT
CASSYSFRTGALNTGELFF
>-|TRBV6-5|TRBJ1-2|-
TGTGCCAGCAACTCTAACTATGGCTACACCTTC
CASNSNYGYTF
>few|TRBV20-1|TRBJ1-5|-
TGCAGTGCTAGAGATCTCATTAGGGGAGGGCCCCAGCATTTT
CSARDLIRGGPQHF
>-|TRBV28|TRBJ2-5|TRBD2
TGTGCCAGCAGTTTACGGGGGGGGGTCCAAGAGACCCAGTACTTC
CASSLRGGVQETQYF
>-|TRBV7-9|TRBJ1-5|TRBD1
TGTGCCAGCAGCCCCCTTGGGGACAGGGGACAGCCCCAGCATTTT
CASSPLGDRGQPQHF
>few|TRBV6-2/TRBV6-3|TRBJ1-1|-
TGTGCCAGCAGTGCCTACACTGAAGCTTTCTTT
CASSAYTEAFF
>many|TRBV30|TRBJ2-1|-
TGTGCCTGGCGACGGGAGCTTGAGCAGTTCTTC
CAWRRELEQFF
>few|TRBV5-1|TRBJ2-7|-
TGCGCCAGCAGCTTGGGGACGGGACCTCCCGACGAGCAGTACTTC
CASSLGTGPPDEQYF
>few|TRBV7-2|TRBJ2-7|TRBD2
TGTGCCAGCAGCTTACTAGCGGGGTCCTACGAGCAGTACTTC
CASSLLAGSYEQYF
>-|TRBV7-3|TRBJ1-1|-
TGTGCCAGCAGCTCTGACTCGAACACTGAAGCTTTCTTT
CASSSDSNTEAFF
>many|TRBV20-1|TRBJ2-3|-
TGCAGTGCTCGGGACCTAAGCACAGATACGCAGTATTTT
CSARDLSTDTQYF